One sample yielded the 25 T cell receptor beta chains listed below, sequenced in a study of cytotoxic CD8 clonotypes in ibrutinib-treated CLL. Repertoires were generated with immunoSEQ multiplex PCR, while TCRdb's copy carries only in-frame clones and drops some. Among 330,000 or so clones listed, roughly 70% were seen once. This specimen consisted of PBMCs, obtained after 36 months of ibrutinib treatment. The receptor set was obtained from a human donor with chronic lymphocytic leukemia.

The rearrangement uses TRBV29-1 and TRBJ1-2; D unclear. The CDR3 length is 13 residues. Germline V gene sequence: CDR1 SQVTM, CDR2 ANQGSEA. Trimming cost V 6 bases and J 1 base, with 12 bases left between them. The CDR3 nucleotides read TGCAGCGTCCCCGGGAGTGGTAACTATGGCTACACCTTC. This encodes CSVPGSGNYGYTF.

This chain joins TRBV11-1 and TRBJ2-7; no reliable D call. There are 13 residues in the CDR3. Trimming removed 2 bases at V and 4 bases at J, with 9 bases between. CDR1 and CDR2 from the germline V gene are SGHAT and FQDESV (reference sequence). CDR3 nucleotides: TGTGCCAGCAGCTTATCGCTACGGTACGAGCAGTACTTC. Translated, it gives CASSLSLRYEQYF.

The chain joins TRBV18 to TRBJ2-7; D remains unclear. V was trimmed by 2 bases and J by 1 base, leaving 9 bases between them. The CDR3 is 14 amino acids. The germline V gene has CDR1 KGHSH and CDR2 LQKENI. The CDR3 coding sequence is TGTGCCAGCTCACCAAGACTCGATTCCTACGAGCAGTACTTC. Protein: CASSPRLDSYEQYF.

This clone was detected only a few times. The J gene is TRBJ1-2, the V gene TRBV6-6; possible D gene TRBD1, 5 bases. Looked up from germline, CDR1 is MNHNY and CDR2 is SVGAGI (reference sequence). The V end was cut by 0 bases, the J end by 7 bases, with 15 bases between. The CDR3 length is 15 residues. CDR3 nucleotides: TGTGCCAGCAGTTACTCAAGGGGAGTGGGTCCTGGCTACACCTTC. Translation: CASSYSRGVGPGYTF.

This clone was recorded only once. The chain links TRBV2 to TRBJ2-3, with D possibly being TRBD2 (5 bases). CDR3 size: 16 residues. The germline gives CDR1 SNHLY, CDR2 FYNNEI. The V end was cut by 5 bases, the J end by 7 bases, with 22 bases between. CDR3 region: CASSSATGFSVNTQYF. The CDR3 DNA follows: TGTGCCAGCAGTTCTGCCACGGGGTTCTCGGTTAATACGCAGTATTTT.

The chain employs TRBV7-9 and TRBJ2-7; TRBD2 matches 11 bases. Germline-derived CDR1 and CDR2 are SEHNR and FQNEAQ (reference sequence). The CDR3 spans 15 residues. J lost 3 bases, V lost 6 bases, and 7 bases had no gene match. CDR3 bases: TGTGCCAGCAGAAAAAAGGGACTAGCGGACTACGAGCAGTACTTC. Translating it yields CASRKKGLADYEQYF.

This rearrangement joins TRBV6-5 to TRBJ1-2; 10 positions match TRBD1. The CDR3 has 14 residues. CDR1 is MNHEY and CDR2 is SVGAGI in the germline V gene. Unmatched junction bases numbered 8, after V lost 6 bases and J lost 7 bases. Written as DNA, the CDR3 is TGTGCCAGCAGAACCGGGACAGGGGAGATTGGCTACACCTTC. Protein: CASRTGTGEIGYTF.

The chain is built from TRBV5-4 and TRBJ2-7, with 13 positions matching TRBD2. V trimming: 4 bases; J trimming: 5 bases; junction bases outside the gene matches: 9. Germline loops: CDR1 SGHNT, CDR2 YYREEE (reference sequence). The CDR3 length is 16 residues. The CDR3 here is CASSVSTSGRSHEQYF. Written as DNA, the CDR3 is TGTGCCAGCAGCGTCTCGACTAGCGGGAGGAGCCACGAGCAGTACTTC. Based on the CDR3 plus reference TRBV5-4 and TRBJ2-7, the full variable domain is ETGVTQSPTHLIKTRGQQVTLRCSSQSGHNTVSWYQQALGQGPQFIFQYYREEENGRGNFPPRFSGLQFPNYSSELNVNALELDDSALYLCASSVSTSGRSHEQYFGPGTRLTVT.

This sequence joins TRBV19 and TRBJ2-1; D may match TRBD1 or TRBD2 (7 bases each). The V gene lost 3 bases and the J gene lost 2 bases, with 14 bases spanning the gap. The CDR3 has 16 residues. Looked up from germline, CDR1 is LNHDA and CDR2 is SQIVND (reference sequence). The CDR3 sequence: CASSMNRGGPYNEQFF. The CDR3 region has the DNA TGTGCCAGTAGTATGAACAGGGGAGGGCCCTACAATGAGCAGTTCTTC.

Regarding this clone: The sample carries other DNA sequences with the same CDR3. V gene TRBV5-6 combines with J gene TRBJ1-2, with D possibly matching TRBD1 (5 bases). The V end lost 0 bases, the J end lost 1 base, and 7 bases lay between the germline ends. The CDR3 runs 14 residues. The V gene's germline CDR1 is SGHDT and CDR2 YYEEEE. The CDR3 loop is CASSLGQLNYGYTF. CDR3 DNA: TGTGCCAGCAGCTTGGGACAGCTTAACTATGGCTACACCTTC.

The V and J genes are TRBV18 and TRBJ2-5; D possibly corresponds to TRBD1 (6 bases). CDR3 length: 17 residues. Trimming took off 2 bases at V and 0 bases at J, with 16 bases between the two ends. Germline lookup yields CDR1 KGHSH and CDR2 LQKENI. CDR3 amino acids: CASSPSWVDSNQETQYF. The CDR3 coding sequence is TGTGCCAGCTCACCATCTTGGGTGGACAGCAACCAAGAGACCCAGTACTTC.

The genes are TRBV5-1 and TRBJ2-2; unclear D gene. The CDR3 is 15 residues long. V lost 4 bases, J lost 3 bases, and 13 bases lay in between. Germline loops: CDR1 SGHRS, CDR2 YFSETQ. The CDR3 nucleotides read TGCGCCAGCAGCCAGACGGCCATGGACACCGGGGAGCTGTTTTTT. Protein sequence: CASSQTAMDTGELFF.

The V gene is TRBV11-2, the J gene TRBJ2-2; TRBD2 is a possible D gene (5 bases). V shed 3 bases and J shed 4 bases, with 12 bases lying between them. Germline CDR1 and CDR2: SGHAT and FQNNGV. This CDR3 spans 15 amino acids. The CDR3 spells CASSFRTQFTGELFF. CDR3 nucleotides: TGTGCCAGCAGCTTCCGGACTCAATTCACCGGGGAGCTGTTTTTT.

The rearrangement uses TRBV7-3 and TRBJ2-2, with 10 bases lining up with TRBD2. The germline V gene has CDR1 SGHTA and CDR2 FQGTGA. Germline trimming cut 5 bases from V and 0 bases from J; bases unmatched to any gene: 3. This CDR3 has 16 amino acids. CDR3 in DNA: TGTGCCAGCAGCCTAGCGGGGGTCGCGAACACCGGGGAGCTGTTTTTT. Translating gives CASSLAGVANTGELFF.

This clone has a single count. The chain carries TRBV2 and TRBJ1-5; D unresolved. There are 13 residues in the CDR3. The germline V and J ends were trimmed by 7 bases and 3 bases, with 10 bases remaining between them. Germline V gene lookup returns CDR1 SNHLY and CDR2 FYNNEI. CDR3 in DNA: TGTGCCAGCACGGCAGGCGCCAATCAGCCCCAGCATTTT. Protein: CASTAGANQPQHF. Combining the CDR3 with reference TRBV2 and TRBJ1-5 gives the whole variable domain EPEVTQTPSHQVTQMGQEVILRCVPISNHLYFYWYRQILGQKVEFLVSFYNNEISEKSEIFDDQFSVERPDGSNFTLKIRSTKLEDSAMYFCASTAGANQPQHFGDGTRLSIL.

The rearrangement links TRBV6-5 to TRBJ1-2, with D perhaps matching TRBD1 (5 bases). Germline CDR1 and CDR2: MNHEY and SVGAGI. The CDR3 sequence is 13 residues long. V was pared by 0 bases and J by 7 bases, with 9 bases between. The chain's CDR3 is CASSYSAGLGYTF. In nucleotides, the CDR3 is TGTGCCAGCAGTTACTCGGCAGGGCTTGGCTACACCTTC.

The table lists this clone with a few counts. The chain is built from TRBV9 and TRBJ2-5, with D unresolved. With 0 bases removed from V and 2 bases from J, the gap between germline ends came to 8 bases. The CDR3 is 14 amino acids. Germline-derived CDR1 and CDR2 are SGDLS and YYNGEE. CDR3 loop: CASSVAVTQETQYF. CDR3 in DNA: TGTGCCAGCAGCGTAGCAGTGACTCAAGAGACCCAGTACTTC.

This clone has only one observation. The CDR3, as DNA: TGTGCCAGCAGCTTTTGGGGTGGCTACACCTTC. Translation gives CASSFWGGYTF. This rearrangement joins TRBV7-2 to TRBJ1-2; D gene ambiguous. The CDR3 covers 11 residues. Trimming left V 3 bases short and J 7 bases short, with 6 bases between. The germline V gene has CDR1 SGHTA and CDR2 FQGNSA. Complete variable domain (other parts from reference TRBV7-2 and TRBJ1-2): GAGVSQSPSNKVTEKGKDVELRCDPISGHTALYWYRQSLGQGLEFLIYFQGNSAPDKSGLPSDRFSAERTGGSVSTLTIQRTQQEDSAVYLCASSFWGGYTFGSGTRLTVV.

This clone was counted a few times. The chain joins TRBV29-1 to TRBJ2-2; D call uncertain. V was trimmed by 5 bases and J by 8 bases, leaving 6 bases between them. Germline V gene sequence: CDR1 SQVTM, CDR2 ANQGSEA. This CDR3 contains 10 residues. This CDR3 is CSVLFGELFF. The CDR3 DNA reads TGCAGCGTTTTGTTTGGGGAGCTGTTTTTT.

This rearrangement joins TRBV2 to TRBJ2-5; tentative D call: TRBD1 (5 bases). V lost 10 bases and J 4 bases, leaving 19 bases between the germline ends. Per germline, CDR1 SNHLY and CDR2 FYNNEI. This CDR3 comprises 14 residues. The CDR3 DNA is TGTGCCACCTTAGACAGTCACGGTGGAGAGACCCAGTACTTC. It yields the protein CATLDSHGGETQYF.

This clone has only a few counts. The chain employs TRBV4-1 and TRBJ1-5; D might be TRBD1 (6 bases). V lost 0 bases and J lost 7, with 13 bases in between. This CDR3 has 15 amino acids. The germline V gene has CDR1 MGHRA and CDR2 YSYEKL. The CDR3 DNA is TGCGCCAGCAGCCAAGATAGCGGGGGCACACAGCCCCAGCATTTT. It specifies CASSQDSGGTQPQHF.

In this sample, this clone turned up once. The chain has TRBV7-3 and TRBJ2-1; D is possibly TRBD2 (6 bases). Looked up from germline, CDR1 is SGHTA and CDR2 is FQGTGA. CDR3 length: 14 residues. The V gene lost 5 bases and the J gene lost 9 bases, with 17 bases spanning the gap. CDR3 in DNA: TGTGCCAGCAGCCTGGGGACTCTCCCGGGTGAGCAGTTCTTC. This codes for CASSLGTLPGEQFF.

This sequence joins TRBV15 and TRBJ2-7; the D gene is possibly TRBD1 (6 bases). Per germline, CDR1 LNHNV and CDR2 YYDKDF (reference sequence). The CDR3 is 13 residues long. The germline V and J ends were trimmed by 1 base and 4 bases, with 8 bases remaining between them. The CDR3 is CATSRGTVYEQYF. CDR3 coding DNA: TGTGCCACCAGCAGAGGGACAGTATACGAGCAGTACTTC. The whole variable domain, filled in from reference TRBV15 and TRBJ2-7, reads DAMVIQNPRYQVTQFGKPVTLSCSQTLNHNVMYWYQQKSSQAPKLLFHYYDKDFNNEADTPDNFQSRRPNTSFCFLDIRSPGLGDTAMYLCATSRGTVYEQYFGPGTRLTVT.

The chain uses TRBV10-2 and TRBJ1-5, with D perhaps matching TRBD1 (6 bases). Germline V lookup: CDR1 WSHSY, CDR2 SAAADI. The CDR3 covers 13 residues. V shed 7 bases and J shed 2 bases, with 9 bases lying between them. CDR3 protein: CASKDSRNQPQHF. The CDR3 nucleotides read TGCGCCAGCAAGGACAGTCGCAATCAGCCCCAGCATTTT.

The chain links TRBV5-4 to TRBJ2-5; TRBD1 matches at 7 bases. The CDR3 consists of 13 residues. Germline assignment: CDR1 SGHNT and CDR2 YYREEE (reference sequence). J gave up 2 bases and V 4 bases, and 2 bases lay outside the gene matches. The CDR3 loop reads CASSQDRQETQYF. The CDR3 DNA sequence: TGTGCCAGCAGCCAGGACAGGCAAGAGACCCAGTACTTC.